The clone carrying this TCR beta chain was seen ten or more times. Its target is unknown. This sample is drawn from a study of T cell repertoires in cytomegalovirus infection. Study-level background: The public TCR beta signatures pointed to both CMV infection and matching HLA type.

TCRdb re-derived calls from the reads in MiXCR, one entry per CDR3 protein. The sample has roughly 310,000 distinct CDR3 sequences; about a sixth are singletons. Study-wide results and caveats: Of the TCR beta families, the public ones yielded a cumulative frequency that identified carriers of CMV plus the relevant HLA.

CDR3 length: 12 amino acids. The V end lost 4 bases, the J end lost 4 bases, and 7 bases lay between the germline ends. Material for sequencing was PBMCs. This clonotype originated in a human donor in good health (CMV status not recorded). Some clones in this sample may be carry-over from other donors' samples. The V gene is TRBV12-3 or TRBV12-4, the J gene TRBJ1-2; no definite D call. DNA of the CDR3: TGTGCCAGCAGTTCGTCCGGCTATGGCTACACCTTC. Translating gives CASSSSGYGYTF.